This passage covers 17 T cell receptor beta chains from one sample sequenced in a study of blood T cell repertoires in COVID-19 (dated by TCRdb to the early 2020s). The library relied on the immunoSEQ multiplex PCR assay. Here the immuneACCESS table is served through TCRdb, limited to in-frame sequences with V and J called. Missing clones are a known gap in these copies; in checked studies unresolved V genes cover under half, and the rest lacks a known reason. Present in this sample are around 65,000 clones, roughly three quarters of which were seen just once. Clones ranked in the top ten supply less than 10% of the sample. Sequencing input: peripheral blood. Receptor source: a human donor in a cohort sampled during active COVID-19.

The chain has TRBV28 and TRBJ1-1; D might be TRBD1 (6 bases). V lost 6 bases, J lost 7 bases, and 21 bases lay in between. Germline CDR1 is MDHEN and CDR2 is SYDVKM. CDR3 length equals 15 residues. Here the CDR3 reads CASSPLSPRTVEAFF. CDR3 DNA sequence: TGTGCCAGCAGCCCTCTATCCCCTCGGACAGTTGAAGCTTTCTTT.

The rearrangement links TRBV11-2 to TRBJ2-1; TRBD1 is a possible D gene (5 bases). Trimming removed 1 base from V and 4 bases from J, with 20 bases in between. Germline CDR1 and CDR2: SGHAT and FQNNGV. The CDR3 sequence is 18 residues long. CDR3 amino acids: CASSLALSSDKLYNEQFF. The CDR3 DNA reads as TGTGCCAGCAGCTTAGCCCTTTCCTCGGACAAACTTTACAATGAGCAGTTCTTC.

V and J are TRBV7-3 and TRBJ2-3; 7 bases line up with TRBD2. Trimming cost V 1 base and J 2 bases; bases outside gene matches: 3. The V gene's germline CDR1 is SGHTA and CDR2 FQGTGA. CDR3 length: 15 amino acids. CDR3 loop: CASSLKGGSTDTQYF. The CDR3 DNA reads TGTGCCAGCAGCTTAAAGGGAGGGTCCACAGATACGCAGTATTTT.

The chain uses TRBV11-2 and TRBJ1-2; 9 bases agree with TRBD1. Germline CDR1 SGHAT, CDR2 FQNNGV. J gave up 4 bases and V 4 bases, and 7 bases lay outside the gene matches. The CDR3 is 15 amino acids. The CDR3 coding sequence is TGTGCCAGCAGCTCATTACAGGGGGCGGGCTATGGCTACACCTTC. Amino acids: CASSSLQGAGYGYTF.

This clone was picked up one time. The chain combines TRBV5-6 with TRBJ1-2; D unresolved. CDR1 is SGHDT and CDR2 is YYEEEE in the germline V gene. This CDR3 contains 16 residues. V lost 4 bases and J 5 bases, leaving 21 bases between the germline ends. This CDR3 reads CASSLGPEPEPYGYTF. CDR3 DNA sequence: TGTGCCAGCAGCCTGGGTCCTGAACCCGAGCCATATGGCTACACCTTC.

V and J are TRBV28 and TRBJ2-3; 8 bases agree with TRBD2. The germline CDR1 and CDR2 sequences are MDHEN and SYDVKM. V shed 6 bases, J shed 2 bases, and the junction held 7 bases outside the gene matches. The CDR3 runs 15 residues. CDR3 DNA: TGTGCCAGCAGGGCCCCGGGGGGGGCCACAGATACGCAGTATTTT. Its translation is CASRAPGGATDTQYF.

The rearrangement joins TRBV30 to TRBJ2-1; D unclear. Per germline, CDR1 GTSNPN and CDR2 SVGIG (reference sequence). Trimming cost V 4 bases and J 9 bases, with 10 bases left between them. This CDR3 region has 11 residues. CDR3 nucleotides: TGTGCCTGGATAGTCCGCGGTGAGCAGTTCTTC. It translates to CAWIVRGEQFF.

The CDR3 DNA follows: TGCGCCAGCAGCCCCCGGACTAGCGGGGGAACCGGGGAGCTGTTTTTT. Protein product: CASSPRTSGGTGELFF. The chain couples TRBV5-1 to TRBJ2-2, with 13 bases fitting TRBD2. Germline trimming cut 4 bases from V and 5 bases from J; bases unmatched to any gene: 5. Germline CDR1 reads SGHRS; CDR2 reads YFSETQ. The CDR3 is 16 amino acids.

The chain has TRBV6-1 and TRBJ2-7, with TRBD2 matching over 7 bases. The CDR3 totals 14 residues. Per the germline V gene, CDR1 is MNHNS and CDR2 is SASEGT. V was pared by 3 bases and J by 0 bases, with 2 bases of the junction left unmatched. The DNA for the CDR3 is TGTGCCAGCAGTGAGGGCGGGAGCTCCTACGAGCAGTACTTC. It encodes CASSEGGSSYEQYF.

The V gene is TRBV18, the J gene TRBJ1-2, with D possibly being TRBD1 (5 bases). Trimming left V 1 base short and J 4 bases short, with 10 bases between. The CDR3 loop spans 14 amino acids. In germline, CDR1 is KGHSH, CDR2 LQKENI. CDR3 in DNA: TGTGCCAGCTCACCACGAGACAGCCTCTATGGCTACACCTTC. Amino acid sequence: CASSPRDSLYGYTF.

V and J are TRBV9 and TRBJ2-2; a weak D match, TRBD1 (6 bases). Germline assignment: CDR1 SGDLS and CDR2 YYNGEE. The CDR3 extends over 14 amino acids. V lost 0 bases and J 8 bases, leaving 11 bases between the germline ends. CDR3: CASSVGGGVGELFF. DNA of the CDR3: TGTGCCAGCAGCGTAGGAGGGGGAGTTGGGGAGCTGTTTTTT.

V gene TRBV2 combines with J gene TRBJ2-3, with 7 bases aligning to TRBD2. Germline V gene data show CDR1 as SNHLY and CDR2 as FYNNEI. This CDR3 contains 15 residues. Trimming took 8 bases from V and 2 from J; bases not matched to a gene: 10. The CDR3 loop is CASEASGPITDTQYF. The CDR3 DNA reads as TGTGCCAGCGAGGCTAGCGGACCGATCACAGATACGCAGTATTTT. Using reference TRBV2 and TRBJ2-3 for the parts outside the CDR3, the full variable domain is EPEVTQTPSHQVTQMGQEVILRCVPISNHLYFYWYRQILGQKVEFLVSFYNNEISEKSEIFDDQFSVERPDGSNFTLKIRSTKLEDSAMYFCASEASGPITDTQYFGPGTRLTVL.

The rearrangement joins TRBV7-8 to TRBJ2-1, with TRBD2 matching over 9 bases. The CDR3 totals 14 residues. Germline assignment: CDR1 SGHVS and CDR2 FQNEAQ. Losses at the gene ends were 7 bases for V and 9 bases for J; bases not matched to a gene: 10. The chain's CDR3 is CASIRAGGTLEQFF. The CDR3, as DNA: TGTGCCAGCATCCGAGCGGGAGGCACTCTTGAGCAGTTCTTC. The whole variable domain, filled in from reference TRBV7-8 and TRBJ2-1, reads GAGVSQSPRYKVAKRGQDVALRCDPISGHVSLFWYQQALGQGPEFLTYFQNEAQLDKSGLPSDRFFAERPEGSVSTLKIQRTQQEDSAVYLCASIRAGGTLEQFFGPGTRLTVL.

The chain links TRBV28 to TRBJ1-1; 7 nucleotides align to TRBD1. The CDR3 contains 16 residues. From germline, CDR1 is MDHEN and CDR2 SYDVKM. With V trimmed by 4 bases and J by 1 base, 9 bases remained unmatched. The CDR3 nucleotides read TGTGCCAGCAGTTCCCAACGACAGGGAGAGAACACTGAAGCTTTCTTT. Translating it yields CASSSQRQGENTEAFF.

The CDR3 bases are TGTGCCAGCAGCGAGACTAGCGGGGTCTACAATGAGCAGTTCTTC. Protein: CASSETSGVYNEQFF. The chain couples TRBV11-3 to TRBJ2-1; 11 bases map to TRBD2. V lost 5 bases and J lost 3; bases outside the gene matches: 3. The CDR3 covers 15 residues. CDR1 is SGHNT, CDR2 YENEEA, per germline.

The V call is TRBV7-9, the J call TRBJ1-1; the D is unclear. The germline V and J ends were trimmed by 3 bases and 4 bases, with 12 bases remaining between them. Germline CDR1 is SEHNR and CDR2 is FQNEAQ (reference sequence). The CDR3 totals 14 residues. The CDR3 DNA follows: TGTGCCAGCAGCTTCTTACCGGGGTTCACTGAAGCTTTCTTT. As protein: CASSFLPGFTEAFF.

The chain recombines TRBV7-3 with TRBJ2-6; weak D call: TRBD1 (5 bases). CDR3 length: 20 residues. Trimming removed 5 bases from V and 2 bases from J, with 25 bases in between. Germline CDR1 and CDR2: SGHTA and FQGTGA. The CDR3, as DNA: TGTGCCAGCAGCGCATCGGGTGGGGCTTTTCAATCCCCTGGGGCCAACGTCCTGACTTTC. Translating gives CASSASGGAFQSPGANVLTF.